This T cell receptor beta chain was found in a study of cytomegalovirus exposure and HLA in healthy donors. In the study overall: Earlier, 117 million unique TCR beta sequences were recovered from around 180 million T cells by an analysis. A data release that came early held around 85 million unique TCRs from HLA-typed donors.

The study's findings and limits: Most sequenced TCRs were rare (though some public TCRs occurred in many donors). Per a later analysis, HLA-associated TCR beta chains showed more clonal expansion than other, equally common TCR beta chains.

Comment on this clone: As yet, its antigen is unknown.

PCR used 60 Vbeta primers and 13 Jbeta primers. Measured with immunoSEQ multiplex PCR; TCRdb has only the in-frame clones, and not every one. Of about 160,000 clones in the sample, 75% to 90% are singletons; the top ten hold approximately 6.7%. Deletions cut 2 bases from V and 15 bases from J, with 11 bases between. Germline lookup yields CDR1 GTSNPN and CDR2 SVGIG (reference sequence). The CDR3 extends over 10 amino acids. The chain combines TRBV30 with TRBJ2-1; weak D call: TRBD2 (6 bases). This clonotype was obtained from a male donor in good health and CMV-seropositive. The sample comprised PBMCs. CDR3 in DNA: TGTGCCTGGAGTACGGGAGCGTTGTTCTTC. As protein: CAWSTGALFF.